These T cell receptor beta chains were read from a single sample in a study of T-cell reconstitution after alpha-beta-depleted transplantation in children. One entry per CDR3 protein results from TCRdb running MiXCR on the PCR reads. The sample lists about a million distinct CDR3 sequences, around 30% occurring once. Sequences were derived from PBMCs, mostly from graft donor cells, sampled 360 days after TCRalphabeta/CD19-depleted stem cell transplant. These receptors all come from a boy under two years old who had a stem cell transplant for SCID, so the T cells may come from the graft donor. Both conserved end residues are part of each CDR3. The order of the fields is clone size, V gene, D gene, J gene, CDR3 DNA, CDR3 protein. The D gene is left open where the match is weak. For some rows the clone size is stated as once, few or many, or as a class when expanded; others skip it.

>NA|TRBV11-2|NA|TRBJ2-7
TGTGCCAGCAGCTTAGAGGGGTTGGGGAAGGAGCAGTACTTC
CASSLEGLGKEQYF
>NA|TRBV28|NA|TRBJ2-7
TGTGCCAGCAGTTTAGTTCTGATGGAGCAGTACTTC
CASSLVLMEQYF
>many|TRBV7-2|NA|TRBJ2-7
TGTGCCAGCAGCAGTCAGGGGAGCTCCTACGAGCAGTACTTC
CASSSQGSSYEQYF
>NA|TRBV6-1|NA|TRBJ2-5
TGTGCCAGCAGCTGGTCGGAGACCTCAGGGGTGAACCAGTACTTC
CASSWSETSGVNQYF
>few|TRBV4-1|TRBD2|TRBJ2-3
TGCGCCAGCGGGAATGACGGGGGGTTCACGGATACGCAGTATTTT
CASGNDGGFTDTQYF
>few|TRBV11-2|NA|TRBJ2-2
TGTGCCAGCAGCTTCCGGACAAGGCTCAACGGGGAGCTGTTTTTT
CASSFRTRLNGELFF
>NA|TRBV12-3/TRBV12-4|TRBD1|TRBJ1-1
TGTGCCAGCATTACAGGGGCCCTGAACACTGAAGCTTTCTTT
CASITGALNTEAFF
>few|TRBV5-1|TRBD2|TRBJ2-4
TGCGCCAGCAGTAGAGAACTAGCGGGGGCCGGCGCTATCGTCCTGGCCAAAAACATTCAGTACTTC
CASSRELAGAGAIVLAKNIQYF
>many|TRBV9|NA|TRBJ2-7
TGTGCCAGCAGTGCAGGCCCCCGAAGTTGGGAGCAGTACTTC
CASSAGPRSWEQYF
>NA|TRBV12-3/TRBV12-4|TRBD1|TRBJ1-6
TGTGCCAGCGGACGGGACAGGGGTTTGGATTCACCCCTCCACTTT
CASGRDRGLDSPLHF
>few|TRBV12-3/TRBV12-4|TRBD2|TRBJ2-1
TGTGCCAGCAGTTTAGGCACACTTAGCGGGGGGGAGGGTGAGCAGTTCTTC
CASSLGTLSGGEGEQFF
>NA|TRBV5-1|NA|TRBJ2-3
TGCGCCAGCAGCGCCCCCCTAGATACGCAGTATTTT
CASSAPLDTQYF
>NA|TRBV5-5|NA|TRBJ2-7
TGTGCCAGCAGCCGCCGGACAGAAGCCTACGAGCAGTACTTC
CASSRRTEAYEQYF
>NA|TRBV6-5|NA|TRBJ2-2
TGTGCCAGCACAGGGTTTGGGGAGCTGTTTTTT
CASTGFGELFF
>few|TRBV24-1|NA|TRBJ1-1
TGTGCCACCAGTGGGAGCGGAAGGGAAGCTTTCTTT
CATSGSGREAFF
>NA|TRBV3-1|NA|TRBJ2-7
TGTGCCAGCAGCCAAGCGTCCAGGGCAATGGCCTACGAGCAGTACTTC
CASSQASRAMAYEQYF
>few|TRBV5-1|NA|TRBJ2-7
TGCGCCAGCAGCTTGGGACGGGGGAACTACGAGCAGTACTTC
CASSLGRGNYEQYF
>NA|TRBV6-1|NA|TRBJ2-2
TGTGCCAGCAGAACGGATTTGGGATGGACCGGGGAGCTGTTTTTT
CASRTDLGWTGELFF